A selection of T cell receptor beta chains follows, all from one sample in a study of sequential checkpoint blockade in melanoma. Measured with immunoSEQ multiplex PCR; TCRdb has only the in-frame clones, and not every one. The repertoire consists of under 40,000 clones, with approximately 91% occurring once and the leading ten covering around 12%. The sample here was CD8+ T cells sorted from blood (inferred from file names), taken from a patient given nivolumab and ipilimumab in sequence. The receptors derive from a human donor with melanoma. The CDR3 runs from the conserved cysteine through the conserved F or W. Fields, in order: J gene, V gene, D gene, clone size, CDR3 DNA, CDR3 protein. A D gene is named only where the DNA matches it firmly. The size field is filled for only some rows; it gives once, few, many or a size class.

TRBJ1-5 | TRBV30 | . | once | TGTGCCTGGACCCAATCCGGGGGTCAGCCCCAGCATTTT | CAWTQSGGQPQHF
TRBJ1-2 | TRBV7-6 | TRBD1 | . | TGTGCCAGCAGCCCTGGACAGGCCTCAAACTATGGCTACACCTTC | CASSPGQASNYGYTF
TRBJ1-1 | TRBV11-2 | . | . | TGTGCCAGCAGCCTTACCCAAGAGGCTTTCTTT | CASSLTQEAFF
TRBJ1-2 | TRBV9 | . | . | TGTGCCAGCTCAAGAGCATTCTATGGCTACACCTTC | CASSRAFYGYTF
TRBJ2-5 | TRBV27 | . | once | TGTGCCAGCAGCCCATCCGGAGGTAGCCCGGGAGAGACCCAGTACTTC | CASSPSGGSPGETQYF
TRBJ1-2 | TRBV27 | TRBD1 | . | TGTGCCAGCAGCTGGAGGGGACAGGGGGACGGTGGCTACACCTTC | CASSWRGQGDGGYTF
TRBJ2-2 | TRBV25-1 | TRBD1 | . | TGTGCCAGCAGTGAGAGTCTTCTGGGACAGCGAAGATCCGGGGAGCTGTTTTTT | CASSESLLGQRRSGELFF
TRBJ2-1 | TRBV29-1 | . | . | TGCAGCGTTGTACCAGGCGGGCACAATGAGCAGTTCTTC | CSVVPGGHNEQFF
TRBJ1-6 | TRBV19 | . | . | TGTGCCAGTACCTTCGGGGGGAGTTCACCCCTCCACTTT | CASTFGGSSPLHF
TRBJ2-7 | TRBV19 | TRBD1 | . | TGTGCCAGTAGTATACGGGCAGGGGGCCTCTACGAGCAGTACTTC | CASSIRAGGLYEQYF
TRBJ2-7 | TRBV5-1 | . | . | TGCGCCAGCAGCGCAGGAGGGTACGAGCAGTACTTC | CASSAGGYEQYF
TRBJ2-5 | TRBV5-6 | TRBD1 | . | TGTGCCAGCACGACAGGGGCCAGGGTCGGCGAAGAGACCCAGTACTTC | CASTTGARVGEETQYF
TRBJ2-7 | TRBV11-2 | . | . | TGTGCCAGCAGCTTAGAGTCCACTAGCACATACGAGCAGTACTTC | CASSLESTSTYEQYF
TRBJ2-2 | TRBV7-9 | TRBD1 | . | TGTGCCAGCAGCACCCGGGGACAGACGAACACCGGAGAGCTGTTTTTT | CASSTRGQTNTGELFF
TRBJ1-2 | TRBV9 | TRBD1 | . | TGTGCCAGCAGCGTAGGGGCAGGGGGCTCTTCCTATGGCTACACCTTC | CASSVGAGGSSYGYTF
TRBJ2-7 | TRBV5-1 | TRBD2 | . | TGCGCCAGCAGGGGGGTGCGGGAGGCTAGCGATACCTACGAGCAGTACTTC | CASRGVREASDTYEQYF
TRBJ2-3 | TRBV14 | . | . | TGTGCCAGCAGCCAAGTCTCAATCTCTTATTCGGGGTTCACAGATACGCAGTATTTT | CASSQVSISYSGFTDTQYF
TRBJ1-5 | TRBV28 | . | . | TGTGCCAGCATTAGGACAGTGCCGAATCAGCCCCAGCATTTT | CASIRTVPNQPQHF
TRBJ2-1 | TRBV5-1 | TRBD2 | . | TGCGCCAGCAGCTTGGGTCTTGGGACTAGCGTTCACAATGAGCAGTTCTTC | CASSLGLGTSVHNEQFF
TRBJ2-1 | TRBV6-6 | TRBD2 | . | TGTGCCAATAGGGATAGCGGGATGTACAATGAGCAGTTCTTC | CANRDSGMYNEQFF
TRBJ2-3 | TRBV2 | TRBD1 | . | TGTGCCAGCACCCGATTTCTGACAGGGGAAAGCACAGATACGCAGTATTTT | CASTRFLTGESTDTQYF
TRBJ2-7 | TRBV5-5 | TRBD1 | . | TGTGCCAGCAGCTTGGAGGACAGGGACTCCTACGAGCAGTACTTC | CASSLEDRDSYEQYF
TRBJ2-5 | TRBV4-1 | . | few | TGCGCCAGCAGCCAAGACCCAGGACTAATAGAGACCCAGTACTTC | CASSQDPGLIETQYF
TRBJ2-1 | TRBV4-1 | TRBD2 | . | TGCGCCAGCAGCCCCCAGTACGCGGGAGCTGGGGACAATGAGCAGTTCTTC | CASSPQYAGAGDNEQFF
TRBJ2-5 | TRBV6-1 | TRBD2 | . | TGTGCCAGCAGTGGGGGACTAGCGGGAGCAGAGACCCAGTACTTC | CASSGGLAGAETQYF
TRBJ2-7 | TRBV2 | TRBD2 | . | TGTGCCAGCATCGGGACTACTCCTATGCAGTACTTC | CASIGTTPMQYF
TRBJ2-3 | TRBV9 | . | . | TGTGCCAGCAGCGTTAAGGTGGGACAATCAAACCCGGATACGCAGTATTTT | CASSVKVGQSNPDTQYF
TRBJ2-7 | TRBV4-2 | . | . | TGTGCCAGCAGCCAAGATATTCCAGGTCCCTCCTACGAGCAGTACTTC | CASSQDIPGPSYEQYF
TRBJ2-7 | TRBV5-1 | TRBD1 | . | TGCGCCAGCAGCTTGGACAGGGGGCTATCCGAGCAGTACTTC | CASSLDRGLSEQYF
TRBJ2-7 | TRBV27 | TRBD2 | . | TGTGCCAGCAGTTCCGGACTAGCGGTGTACGAGCAGTACTTC | CASSSGLAVYEQYF
TRBJ1-1 | TRBV19 | . | . | TGTGCCAGTAGTGGCGGCTTGAACACTGAAGCTTTCTTT | CASSGGLNTEAFF
TRBJ1-3 | TRBV15 | . | . | TGTGCCACCAGCGGCGGGGCTGGAAACACCATATATTTT | CATSGGAGNTIYF
TRBJ2-6 | TRBV10-1 | . | once | TGCGCCAGCCCCAAGCCCGCCCCCGGGGGGGCCAACGTCCTGACTTTC | CASPKPAPGGANVLTF
TRBJ1-1 | TRBV9 | TRBD1 | . | TGTGCCAGCAGCGTAGGGAGACCGACAGGGAGTAACACTGAAGCTTTCTTT | CASSVGRPTGSNTEAFF
TRBJ2-1 | TRBV14 | . | . | TGTGCCAGCAGCCAAGAGACGGGGAGGTTGAATGAGCAGTTCTTC | CASSQETGRLNEQFF
TRBJ1-2 | TRBV5-1 | . | . | TGCGCCAGCGGGATAGGGGATCTTGGTGCCTATGGCTACACCTTC | CASGIGDLGAYGYTF
TRBJ2-1 | TRBV4-3 | . | . | TGCGCCAGCAGCCAAGCCATGTTGGCCCCAGGGGCCCAGTTCTTC | CASSQAMLAPGAQFF
TRBJ2-5 | TRBV5-6 | TRBD1 | . | TGTGCCAGCAGCTTGGGGACAGGGGGCTGGGAGACCCAGTACTTC | CASSLGTGGWETQYF
TRBJ2-7 | TRBV19 | . | . | TGTGCCAGTAGTATAGTGGAGGGTTCCTACGAGCAGTACTTC | CASSIVEGSYEQYF
TRBJ1-1 | TRBV28 | . | . | TGTGCCAGCAGTACTATCGGGGTGAAGAGGTGGGAAGCTTTCTTT | CASSTIGVKRWEAFF
TRBJ2-7 | TRBV27 | TRBD2 | . | TGTGCCAGCAGTCTCGGGACTAGCGGATCCTACGAGCAGTACTTC | CASSLGTSGSYEQYF